Following are 18 T cell receptor beta chains from one sample sequenced in a study of cytomegalovirus exposure and HLA in healthy donors. Primers for the PCR totalled 60 Vbeta and 13 Jbeta. Sequencing used immunoSEQ multiplex PCR; TCRdb keeps in-frame clones, though not all of them. This sample carries 150,000 to 200,000 clones, about four fifths of them seen once, and the ten largest clones take less than 3.5%. Source material: PBMCs. Receptors were obtained from a female donor in good health and CMV-seronegative.

This clone has just a few counts. CDR3 in DNA: TGTGCCAGTTGGACAGCATCGGGAGGAAACACCATATATTTT. This encodes CASWTASGGNTIYF. The chain uses TRBV19 and TRBJ1-3, with a tentative D call TRBD1 (6 bases). CDR1 LNHDA and CDR2 SQIVND come from the germline V gene (reference sequence). CDR3 size: 14 residues. Trimming pared 8 bases from V and 4 bases from J, leaving 15 bases between. The full variable domain, its missing parts supplied by reference TRBV19 and TRBJ1-3, is DGGITQSPKYLFRKEGQNVTLSCEQNLNHDAMYWYRQDPGQGLRLIYYSQIVNDFQKGDIAEGYSVSREKKESFPLTVTSAQKNPTAFYLCASWTASGGNTIYFGEGSWLTVV.

This chain uses TRBV11-2 with TRBJ2-7, with TRBD1 matching over 9 bases. Germline V gene lookup returns CDR1 SGHAT and CDR2 FQNNGV. This CDR3 comprises 16 residues. V gave up 6 bases and J gave up 1 base; unmatched junction bases: 10. The CDR3 bases are TGTGCCAGCAGATGGACAGGGGAGGGGAATTCCTACGAGCAGTACTTC. Translated, it gives CASRWTGEGNSYEQYF.

This chain joins TRBV7-9 and TRBJ2-1, with TRBD2 matching 12 bases. Per germline, CDR1 SEHNR and CDR2 FQNEAQ (reference sequence). Trimming cost V 1 base and J 13 bases; bases outside gene matches: 5. The CDR3 contains 14 residues. The CDR3 coding sequence is TGTGCCAGCAGCTTAGGTCTAGCGGGGGGGTTTCAGTTCTTC. Its protein is CASSLGLAGGFQFF.

V usage is TRBV9 and J usage is TRBJ2-4; D perhaps matches TRBD1 (6 bases). V gave up 3 bases and J gave up 6 bases, with 13 bases separating them. Germline V gene data show CDR1 as SGDLS and CDR2 as YYNGEE. There are 14 residues in the CDR3. The CDR3 DNA follows: TGTGCCAGCAGCGGGGGACAATTGGGAAACATTCAGTACTTC. This codes for CASSGGQLGNIQYF. The complete variable domain, with remaining parts taken from reference TRBV9 and TRBJ2-4, reads DSGVTQTPKHLITATGQRVTLRCSPRSGDLSVYWYQQSLDQGLQFLIQYYNGEERAKGNILERFSAQQFPDLHSELNLSSLELGDSALYFCASSGGQLGNIQYFGAGTRLSVL.

The sample holds a few counts of this clone. At one boundary the junction diverges from the germline segment, which might be a read error. The DNA for the CDR3 is TGTTCCAGCAGCTTACAGCGTCTCGGAGGGCGAGCCGAAAAACTGTTTTTT. It encodes CSSSLQRLGGRAEKLFF. The V call is TRBV7-9, the J call TRBJ1-4, with D uncertain. Germline CDR1 reads SEHNR; CDR2 reads FQNEAQ (reference sequence). The CDR3 length is 17 residues.

This chain joins TRBV13 and TRBJ2-7, with TRBD2 matching 8 bases. This CDR3 spans 16 amino acids. V gave up 5 bases and J gave up 7 bases; unmatched junction bases: 16. Per the germline V gene, CDR1 is PRHDT and CDR2 is FYEKMQ (reference sequence). The CDR3 nucleotides read TGTGCCAGCAGCCCGTCGGGAGGGCTAGCGAGTGGGGAGCAGTACTTC. The encoded protein is CASSPSGGLASGEQYF. Supplemented by reference TRBV13 and TRBJ2-7, the full variable domain reads AAGVIQSPRHLIKEKRETATLKCYPIPRHDTVYWYQQGPGQDPQFLISFYEKMQSDKGSIPDRFSAQQFSDYHSELNMSSLELGDSALYFCASSPSGGLASGEQYFGPGTRLTVT.

V gene TRBV19 combines with J gene TRBJ1-2; 7 bases agree with TRBD1. Germline CDR1 LNHDA, CDR2 SQIVND (reference sequence). The CDR3 length is 15 residues. V lost 10 bases to trimming and J lost 8 bases; unmatched junction nucleotides: 19. CDR3: CATLPEVGGHGGYTF. The CDR3 region has the DNA TGTGCCACCCTCCCTGAGGTAGGGGGCCATGGCGGCTACACCTTC.

V is TRBV11-2 and J is TRBJ1-4; D is perhaps TRBD1 (5 bases). The CDR3 has 15 residues. The V end lost 5 bases, the J end lost 4 bases, and 14 bases lay between the germline ends. The germline CDR1 and CDR2 sequences are SGHAT and FQNNGV. CDR3 sequence: CASSATLRGNEKLFF. The CDR3 bases are TGTGCCAGCAGCGCCACCCTAAGGGGTAATGAAAAACTGTTTTTT.

The sample holds a few counts of this clone. Within the sample, other DNA sequences also encode this same CDR3. The V and J genes are TRBV2 and TRBJ2-6, with D tentatively TRBD1 (5 bases). CDR3 size: 14 residues. Germline loops: CDR1 SNHLY, CDR2 FYNNEI. V was trimmed by 3 bases and J by 2 bases, leaving 5 bases between them. The CDR3 loop reads CASSDRAGANVLTF. CDR3 nucleotide sequence: TGTGCCAGCAGTGACAGGGCTGGGGCCAACGTCCTGACTTTC.

J is TRBJ2-3 and V is TRBV9, with 7 bases fitting TRBD1. Germline CDR1 SGDLS, CDR2 YYNGEE. The CDR3 extends over 17 amino acids. V was clipped by 1 base and J by 0 bases; unmatched bases: 8. CDR3 DNA: TGTGCCAGCAGCGTATACTCTGGGACAGCTAGCACAGATACGCAGTATTTT. It specifies CASSVYSGTASTDTQYF.

The rearrangement uses TRBV4-1 and TRBJ2-3; D unresolved. Germline loops: CDR1 MGHRA, CDR2 YSYEKL. The CDR3 sequence is 13 residues long. V was shortened by 3 bases and J by 1 base, with 5 bases between the two germline ends. In DNA, the CDR3 is TGCGCCAGCAGCCACCCCGGCACAGATACGCAGTATTTT. The encoded protein is CASSHPGTDTQYF.

V is TRBV28 and J is TRBJ2-7; TRBD2 might be the D (5 bases). Germline V gives CDR1 MDHEN, CDR2 SYDVKM. Trimming removed 5 bases at V and 3 bases at J, with 17 bases between. The CDR3 covers 15 residues. The CDR3 region is CASSPGISKHYEQYF. The CDR3 region has the DNA TGTGCCAGCAGTCCCGGGATTTCCAAGCACTACGAGCAGTACTTC. The variable domain in full, completed from reference TRBV28 and TRBJ2-7, reads DVKVTQSSRYLVKRTGEKVFLECVQDMDHENMFWYRQDPGLGLRLIYFSYDVKMKEKGDIPEGYSVSREKKERFSLILESASTNQTSMYLCASSPGISKHYEQYFGPGTRLTVT.

V is TRBV13 and J is TRBJ2-5, with D maybe TRBD2 (5 bases). The assigned J gene may be wrong: the sequence end matches TRBJ2-7 better. Germline V lookup: CDR1 PRHDT, CDR2 FYEKMQ (reference sequence). The CDR3 loop spans 16 amino acids. CDR3 coding DNA: TGTGCCAGCAGCCCCGCCTCCGGGGTCCCCTCCTACGAGCAGTACTTC. Its protein is CASSPASGVPSYEQYF.

In its sample, this clone was seen once. The chain carries TRBV4-1 and TRBJ2-7; 7 nucleotides align to TRBD1. Germline V CDR1 and CDR2: MGHRA, YSYEKL. This CDR3 region has 15 residues. V trimming: 1 base; J trimming: 0 bases; junction bases outside the gene matches: 3. The CDR3 sequence: CASSQGTGSSYEQYF. For the CDR3, the DNA is TGCGCCAGCAGCCAAGGGACAGGTAGCTCCTACGAGCAGTACTTC.

The chain employs TRBV21-1 and TRBJ2-3; the table's D call, TRBD2, has no DNA check behind it. TRBV21-1 corresponds to a pseudogene. The CDR3 is 17 amino acids. The CDR3 sequence: CASIVSGGGGPTDTQYF. In nucleotides, the CDR3 is TGTGCCAGCATAGTAAGCGGGGGGGGCGGACCGACAGATACGCAGTATTTT.

This clone was seen a few times. The gene calls are TRBV5-1 and TRBJ2-6; TRBD1 matches at 11 bases. Germline values: CDR1 SGHRS, CDR2 YFSETQ. V dropped 4 bases and J dropped 0; count of bases not matched to a gene: 6. The CDR3 runs 18 residues. CDR3 nucleotides: TGCGCCAGCAGCCCCGGGACAGGGGGATTCTCTGGGGCCAACGTCCTGACTTTC. Translation: CASSPGTGGFSGANVLTF.

This rearrangement joins TRBV6-6 to TRBJ2-2; tentative D call: TRBD1 (6 bases). Trimming took off 5 bases at V and 8 bases at J, with 12 bases between the two ends. CDR1 and CDR2 (germline): MNHNY, SVGAGI (reference sequence). This CDR3 spans 13 amino acids. The CDR3 loop reads CASSGHRVGELFF. As DNA, the CDR3 is TGTGCCAGCAGTGGCCACAGGGTTGGGGAGCTGTTTTTT.

The gene calls are TRBV5-1 and TRBJ2-1, with D perhaps matching TRBD2 (5 bases). Germline lookup yields CDR1 SGHRS and CDR2 YFSETQ. Deletions cut 1 base from V and 7 bases from J, with 9 bases between. The CDR3 is made up of 13 amino acids. The CDR3 DNA reads as TGCGCCAGCAGCTTGTACGGGGTAAATGAGCAGTTCTTC. Residues: CASSLYGVNEQFF.